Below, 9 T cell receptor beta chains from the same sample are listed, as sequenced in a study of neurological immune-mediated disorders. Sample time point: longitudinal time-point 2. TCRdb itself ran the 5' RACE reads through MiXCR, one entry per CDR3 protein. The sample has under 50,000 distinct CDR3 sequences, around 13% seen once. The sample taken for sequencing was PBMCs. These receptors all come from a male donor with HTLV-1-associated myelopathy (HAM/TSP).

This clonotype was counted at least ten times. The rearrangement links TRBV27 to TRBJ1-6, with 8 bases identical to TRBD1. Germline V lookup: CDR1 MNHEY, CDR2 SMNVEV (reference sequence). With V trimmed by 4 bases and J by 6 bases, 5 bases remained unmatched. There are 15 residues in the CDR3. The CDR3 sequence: CASSSPGQANSPLHF. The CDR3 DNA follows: TGTGCCAGCAGTTCCCCGGGACAGGCTAATTCACCCCTCCACTTT.

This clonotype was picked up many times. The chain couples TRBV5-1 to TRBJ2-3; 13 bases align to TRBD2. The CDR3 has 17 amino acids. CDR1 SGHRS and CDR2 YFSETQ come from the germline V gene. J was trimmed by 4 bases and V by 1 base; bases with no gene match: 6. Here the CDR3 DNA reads TGCGCCAGCAGCTTGCCCCGTACTAGCGGGGGGGCAGATACGCAGTATTTT. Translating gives CASSLPRTSGGADTQYF.

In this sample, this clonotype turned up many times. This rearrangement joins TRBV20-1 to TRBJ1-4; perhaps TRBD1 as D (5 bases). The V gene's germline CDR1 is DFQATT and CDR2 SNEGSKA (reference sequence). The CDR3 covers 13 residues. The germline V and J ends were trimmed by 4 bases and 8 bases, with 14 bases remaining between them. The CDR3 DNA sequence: TGCAGTGCTACACGGAGAGGGGAGGAAAAACTGTTTTTT. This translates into CSATRRGEEKLFF.

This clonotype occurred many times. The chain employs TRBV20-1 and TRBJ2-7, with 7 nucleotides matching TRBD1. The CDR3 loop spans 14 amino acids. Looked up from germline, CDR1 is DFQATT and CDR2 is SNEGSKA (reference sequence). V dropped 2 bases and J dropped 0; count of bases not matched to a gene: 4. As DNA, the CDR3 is TGCAGTGCTAGACCCGGACAGGTCTCCTACGAGCAGTACTTC. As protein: CSARPGQVSYEQYF.

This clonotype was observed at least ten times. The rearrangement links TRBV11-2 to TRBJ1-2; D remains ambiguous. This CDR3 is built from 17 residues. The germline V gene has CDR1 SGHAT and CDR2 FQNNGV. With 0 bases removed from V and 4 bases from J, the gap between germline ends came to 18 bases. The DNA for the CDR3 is TGTGCCAGCAGCTTAGATCAGGTCAGCGCCCCTGTCTATGGCTACACCTTC. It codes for CASSLDQVSAPVYGYTF. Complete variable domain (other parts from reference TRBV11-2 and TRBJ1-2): EAGVAQSPRYKIIEKRQSVAFWCNPISGHATLYWYQQILGQGPKLLIQFQNNGVVDDSQLPKDRFSAERLKGVDSTLKIQPAKLEDSAVYLCASSLDQVSAPVYGYTFGSGTRLTVV.

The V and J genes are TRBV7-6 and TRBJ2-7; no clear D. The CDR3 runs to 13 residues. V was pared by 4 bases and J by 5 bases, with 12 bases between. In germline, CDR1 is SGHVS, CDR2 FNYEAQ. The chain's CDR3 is CASSSSDGDEQYF. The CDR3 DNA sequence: TGTGCCAGCAGCTCTTCGGATGGGGACGAGCAGTACTTC.

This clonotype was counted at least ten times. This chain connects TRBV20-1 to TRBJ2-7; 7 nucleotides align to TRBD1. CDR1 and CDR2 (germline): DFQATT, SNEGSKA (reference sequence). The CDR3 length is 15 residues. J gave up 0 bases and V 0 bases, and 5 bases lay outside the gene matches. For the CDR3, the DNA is TGCAGTGCTAGAGACCCCAGGGGGAGCTCCTACGAGCAGTACTTC. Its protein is CSARDPRGSSYEQYF.

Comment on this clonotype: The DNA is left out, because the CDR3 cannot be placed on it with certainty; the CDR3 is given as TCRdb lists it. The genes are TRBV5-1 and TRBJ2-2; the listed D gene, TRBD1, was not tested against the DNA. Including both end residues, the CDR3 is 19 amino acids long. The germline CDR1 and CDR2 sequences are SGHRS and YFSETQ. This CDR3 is CASSFYICSAPAYGRELFF.

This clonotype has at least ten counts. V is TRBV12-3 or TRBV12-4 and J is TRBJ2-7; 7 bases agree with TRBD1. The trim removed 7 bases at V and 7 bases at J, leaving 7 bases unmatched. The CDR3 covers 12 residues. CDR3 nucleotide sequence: TGTGCCAGCAAAGGGCCCAGGGGGGAGCAGTACTTC. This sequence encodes CASKGPRGEQYF.